The text below deals with one T cell receptor beta chain. Its cognate antigen is unknown. The germline gives CDR1 GTSNPN, CDR2 SVGIG (reference sequence). The CDR3 runs 14 residues. Trimming took off 0 bases at V and 0 bases at J, with 6 bases between the two ends. These data belong to a study of type 1 regulatory T cells. Study at large: This in vitro CD4 product, T-allo10, is enriched for Tr1 cells and alloantigen-specific.

T-allo10 cells from the graft donor were described as anergic, host-alloantigen-specific, and alloantigen-specific suppressors. TCRdb independently ran MiXCR on the reads; one entry per CDR3 protein. The table records around 69,000 distinct CDR3 sequences, about 62% of them present only once. The V and J genes are TRBV30 and TRBJ2-1; D unresolved. Material for sequencing was cultured T cells, either the whole culture or a sorted T cell fraction (not recorded which). Subset noted: Tr1-enriched cell product generated in vitro against host alloantigens. The origin of this receptor is a human donor in good health. The CDR3 here is CAWSVIGSYNEQFF. The CDR3 nucleotides read TGTGCCTGGAGTGTTATCGGCTCCTACAATGAGCAGTTCTTC.